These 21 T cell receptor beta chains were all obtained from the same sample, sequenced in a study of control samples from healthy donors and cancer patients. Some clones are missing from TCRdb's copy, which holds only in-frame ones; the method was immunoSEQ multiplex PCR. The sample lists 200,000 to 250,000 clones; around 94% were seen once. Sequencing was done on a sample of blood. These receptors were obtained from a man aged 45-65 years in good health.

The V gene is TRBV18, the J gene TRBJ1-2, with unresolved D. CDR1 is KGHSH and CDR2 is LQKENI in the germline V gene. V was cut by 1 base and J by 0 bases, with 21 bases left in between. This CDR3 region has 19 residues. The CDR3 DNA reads TGTGCCAGCTCACCACGGACCCCGATGGATGGAGCTACTAACTATGGCTACACCTTC. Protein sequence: CASSPRTPMDGATNYGYTF.

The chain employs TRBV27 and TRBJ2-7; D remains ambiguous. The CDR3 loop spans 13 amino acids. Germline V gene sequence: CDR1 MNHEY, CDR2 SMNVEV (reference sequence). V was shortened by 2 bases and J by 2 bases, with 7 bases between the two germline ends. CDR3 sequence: CASSLGPTYEQYV. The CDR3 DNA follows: TGTGCCAGCAGTTTAGGCCCCACCTACGAGCAGTACGTC.

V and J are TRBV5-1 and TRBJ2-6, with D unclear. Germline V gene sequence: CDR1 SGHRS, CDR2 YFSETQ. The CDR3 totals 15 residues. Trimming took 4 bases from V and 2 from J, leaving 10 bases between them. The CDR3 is CASSAGGAGANVLTF. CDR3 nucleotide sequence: TGCGCCAGCAGCGCCGGTGGAGCTGGGGCCAACGTCCTGACTTTC.

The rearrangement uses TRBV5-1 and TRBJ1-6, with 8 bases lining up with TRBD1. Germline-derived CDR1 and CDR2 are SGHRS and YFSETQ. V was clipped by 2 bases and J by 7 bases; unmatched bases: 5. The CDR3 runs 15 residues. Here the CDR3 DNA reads TGCGCCAGCAGCTTACAGGGACAGGAAAATTCACCCCTCCACTTT. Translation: CASSLQGQENSPLHF.

In DNA form, the CDR3 reads TGTGCCAGCAGCCACAGGAACACTGAAGCTTTCTTT. It yields the protein CASSHRNTEAFF. This chain connects TRBV3-1 (or the pseudogene TRBV3-2) to TRBJ1-1; no clear D gene. Germline V gene lookup returns CDR1 LGHDT and CDR2 YNNKEL (reference sequence). V lost 3 bases to trimming and J lost 1 base, with 3 bases between them. The CDR3 is 12 residues long.

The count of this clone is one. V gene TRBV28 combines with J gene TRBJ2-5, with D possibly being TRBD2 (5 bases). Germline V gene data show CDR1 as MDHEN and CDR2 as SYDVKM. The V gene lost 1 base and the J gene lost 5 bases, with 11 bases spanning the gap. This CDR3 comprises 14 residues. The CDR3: CASSLSSLSETQYF. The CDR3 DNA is TGTGCCAGCAGTTTATCTAGCCTATCGGAGACCCAGTACTTC.

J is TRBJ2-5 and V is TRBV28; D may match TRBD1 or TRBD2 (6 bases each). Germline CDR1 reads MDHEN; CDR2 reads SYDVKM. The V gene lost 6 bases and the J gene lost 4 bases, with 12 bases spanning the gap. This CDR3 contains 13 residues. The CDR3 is CASRVQGGETQYF. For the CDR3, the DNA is TGTGCCAGCAGGGTACAGGGAGGAGAGACCCAGTACTTC.

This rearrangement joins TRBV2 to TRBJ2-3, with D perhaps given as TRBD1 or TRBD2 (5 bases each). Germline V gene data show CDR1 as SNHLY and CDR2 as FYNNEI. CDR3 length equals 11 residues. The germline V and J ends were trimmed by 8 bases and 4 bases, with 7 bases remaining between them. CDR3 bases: TGTGCCAGCTTGGGGGCAGATACGCAGTATTTT. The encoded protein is CASLGADTQYF.

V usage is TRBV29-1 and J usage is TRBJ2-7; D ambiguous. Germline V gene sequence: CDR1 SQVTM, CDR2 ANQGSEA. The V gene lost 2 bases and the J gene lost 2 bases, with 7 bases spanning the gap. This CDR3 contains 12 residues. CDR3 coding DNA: TGCAGCGTTGAACGCAGTCCCTACGAGCAGTACTTC. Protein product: CSVERSPYEQYF.

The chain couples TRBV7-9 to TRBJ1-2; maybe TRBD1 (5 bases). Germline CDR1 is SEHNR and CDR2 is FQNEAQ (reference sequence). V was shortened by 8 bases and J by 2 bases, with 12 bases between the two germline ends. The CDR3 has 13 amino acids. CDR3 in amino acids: CASGPTVNYGYTF. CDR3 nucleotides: TGTGCCAGCGGCCCGACAGTAAACTATGGCTACACCTTC.

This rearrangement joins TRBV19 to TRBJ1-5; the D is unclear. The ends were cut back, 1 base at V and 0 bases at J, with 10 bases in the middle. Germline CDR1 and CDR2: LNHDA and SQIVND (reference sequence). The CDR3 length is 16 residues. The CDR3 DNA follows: TGTGCCAGTAGTATAGGTCAGCAATATAGCAATCAGCCCCAGCATTTT. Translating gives CASSIGQQYSNQPQHF.

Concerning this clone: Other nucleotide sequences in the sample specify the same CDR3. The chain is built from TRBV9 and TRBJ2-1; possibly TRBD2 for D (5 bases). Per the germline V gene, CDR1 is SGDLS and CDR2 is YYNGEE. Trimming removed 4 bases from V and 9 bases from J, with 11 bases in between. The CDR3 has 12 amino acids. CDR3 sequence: CASSPLSGEQFF. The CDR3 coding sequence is TGTGCCAGCAGCCCCCTCAGCGGTGAGCAGTTCTTC.

The CDR3: CASSLTALNIQYF. DNA for the CDR3: TGTGCCAGCAGCTTAACAGCCTTAAACATTCAGTACTTC. The rearrangement joins TRBV7-9 to TRBJ2-4; D unresolved. Germline CDR1 SEHNR, CDR2 FQNEAQ (reference sequence). This CDR3 is built from 13 residues. Trimming removed 2 bases at V and 6 bases at J, with 8 bases between.

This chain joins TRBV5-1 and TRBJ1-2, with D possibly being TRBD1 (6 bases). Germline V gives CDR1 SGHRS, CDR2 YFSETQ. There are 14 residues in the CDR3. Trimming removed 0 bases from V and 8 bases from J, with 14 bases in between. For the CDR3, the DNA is TGCGCCAGCAGCTTGGGAGACAGGCCGGGGGGCTACACCTTC. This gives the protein CASSLGDRPGGYTF.

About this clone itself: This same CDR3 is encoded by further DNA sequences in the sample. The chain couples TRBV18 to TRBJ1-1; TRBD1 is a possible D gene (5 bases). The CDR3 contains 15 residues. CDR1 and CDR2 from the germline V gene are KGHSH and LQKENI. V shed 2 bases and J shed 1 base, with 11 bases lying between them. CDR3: CASSPTTGGNTEAFF. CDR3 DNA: TGTGCCAGCTCACCAACAACAGGCGGGAACACTGAAGCTTTCTTT.

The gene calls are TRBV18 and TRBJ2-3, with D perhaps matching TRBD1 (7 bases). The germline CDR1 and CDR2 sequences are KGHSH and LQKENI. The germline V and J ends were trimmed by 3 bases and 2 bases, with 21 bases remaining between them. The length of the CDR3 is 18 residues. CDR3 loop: CASSPQWRGRVPTDTQYF. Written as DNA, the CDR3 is TGTGCCAGCTCACCTCAGTGGAGGGGGCGCGTCCCCACAGATACGCAGTATTTT.

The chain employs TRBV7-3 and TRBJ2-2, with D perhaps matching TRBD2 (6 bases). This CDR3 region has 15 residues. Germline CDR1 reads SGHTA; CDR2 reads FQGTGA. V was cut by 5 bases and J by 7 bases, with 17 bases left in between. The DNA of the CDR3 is TGTGCCAGCAGCATCCTGGGACTGCCGTACGGGGAGCTGTTTTTT. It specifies CASSILGLPYGELFF.

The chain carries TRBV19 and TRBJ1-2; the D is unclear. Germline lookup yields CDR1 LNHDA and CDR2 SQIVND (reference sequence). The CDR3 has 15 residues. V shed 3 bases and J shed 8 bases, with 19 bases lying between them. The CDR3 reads CASSIPDPYLAGYTF. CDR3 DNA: TGTGCCAGTAGTATCCCGGACCCCTACCTGGCGGGCTACACCTTC.

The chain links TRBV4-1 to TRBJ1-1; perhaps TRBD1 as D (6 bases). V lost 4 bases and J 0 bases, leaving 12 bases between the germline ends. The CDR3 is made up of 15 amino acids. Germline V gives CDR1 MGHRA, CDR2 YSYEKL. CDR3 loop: CASSRGQGMNTEAFF. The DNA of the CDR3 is TGCGCCAGCAGCCGCGGGCAGGGGATGAACACTGAAGCTTTCTTT.

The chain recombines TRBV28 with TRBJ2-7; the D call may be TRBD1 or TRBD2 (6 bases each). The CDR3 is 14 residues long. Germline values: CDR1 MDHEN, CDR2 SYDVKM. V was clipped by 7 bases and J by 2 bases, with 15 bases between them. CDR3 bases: TGTGCCAGCATGACAGGAGGGATCCCCTACGAGCAGTACGTC. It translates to CASMTGGIPYEQYV.

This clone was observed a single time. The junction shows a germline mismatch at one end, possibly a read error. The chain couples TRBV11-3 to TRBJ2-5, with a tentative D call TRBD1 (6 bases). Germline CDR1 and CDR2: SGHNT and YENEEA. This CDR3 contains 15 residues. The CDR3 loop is CASSLTAGDQQTQYF. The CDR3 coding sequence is TGTGCCAGCAGCTTAACCGCAGGGGACCAACAGACCCAGTACTTC.